One sample yielded the 30 T cell receptor beta chains listed below, sequenced in a study of CD8+ T cells in alopecia areata. The treatment here: oral pan-JAK inhibitor, 5-10 mg twice daily. In each case, RNA was isolated and then reverse transcribed into cDNA as the sequencing template. The table came from immunoSEQ multiplex PCR; TCRdb's copy has only in-frame clones and leaves some out. The sample lists approximately 45,000 clones; under 70% were seen once. The sequencing used CD8+ T cells sorted from blood, collected at week 4, from a patient treated with tofacitinib. These TCRs come from a human donor with alopecia areata.

The chain joins TRBV7-9 to TRBJ2-5; TRBD2 aligns across 11 bases. CDR1 and CDR2 from the germline V gene are SEHNR and FQNEAQ (reference sequence). Trimming cost V 2 bases and J 0 bases; bases outside gene matches: 2. CDR3 length: 16 amino acids. CDR3 coding DNA: TGTGCCAGCAGCTTAACTAGCGGGGGAAACCAAGAGACCCAGTACTTC. This gives the protein CASSLTSGGNQETQYF. The full variable domain, with the rest looked up from reference TRBV7-9 and TRBJ2-5, is DTGVSQNPRHKITKRGQNVTFRCDPISEHNRLYWYRQTLGQGPEFLTYFQNEAQLEKSRLLSDRFSAERPKGSFSTLEIQRTEQGDSAMYLCASSLTSGGNQETQYFGPGTRLLVL.

The V call is TRBV29-1, the J call TRBJ2-1, with 9 positions matching TRBD2. V gave up 6 bases and J gave up 3 bases; unmatched junction bases: 12. This CDR3 has 16 amino acids. Germline CDR1 SQVTM, CDR2 ANQGSEA. The CDR3 bases are TGCAGCGTCAGTAGCGGGGGCGGTCTGCGCTACAATGAGCAGTTCTTC. Its translation: CSVSSGGGLRYNEQFF.

This clone has just a few counts. The chain recombines TRBV29-1 with TRBJ2-2; the D is unclear. The CDR3 totals 13 residues. The V end lost 5 bases, the J end lost 4 bases, and 11 bases lay between the germline ends. The germline V gene has CDR1 SQVTM and CDR2 ANQGSEA. The CDR3 protein is CSVLEFGTGELFF. CDR3 coding DNA: TGCAGCGTTTTAGAATTCGGCACCGGGGAGCTGTTTTTT.

In its sample, this clone was seen once. The rearrangement uses TRBV30 and TRBJ2-7; D is ambiguous. The V end lost 0 bases, the J end lost 5 bases, and 8 bases lay between the germline ends. The germline V gene encodes CDR1 GTSNPN and CDR2 SVGIG (reference sequence). This CDR3 contains 12 residues. The chain's CDR3 is CAWSVQIDEQYF. For the CDR3, the DNA is TGTGCCTGGAGTGTCCAGATCGACGAGCAGTACTTC.

V gene TRBV7-9 combines with J gene TRBJ1-2; perhaps TRBD1 as D (6 bases). V was pared by 4 bases and J by 8 bases, with 17 bases between. This CDR3 has 14 residues. Germline V gives CDR1 SEHNR, CDR2 FQNEAQ (reference sequence). The CDR3 region has the DNA TGTGCCAGCAGCTCACCTCCCAGGGGAAGCGGCTACACCTTC. Residues: CASSSPPRGSGYTF. Together with reference TRBV7-9 and TRBJ1-2, the CDR3 gives the full variable domain: DTGVSQNPRHKITKRGQNVTFRCDPISEHNRLYWYRQTLGQGPEFLTYFQNEAQLEKSRLLSDRFSAERPKGSFSTLEIQRTEQGDSAMYLCASSSPPRGSGYTFGSGTRLTVV.

V and J are TRBV2 and TRBJ2-3; D unclear. Germline loops: CDR1 SNHLY, CDR2 FYNNEI. The CDR3 covers 15 residues. Trimming stripped 5 bases from V and 2 bases from J, with 14 bases between. The DNA for the CDR3 is TGTGCCAGCAGTCTCCAGGCAACCCCCACAGATACGCAGTATTTT. This gives the protein CASSLQATPTDTQYF. Full variable domain (rest looked up from reference TRBV2 and TRBJ2-3): EPEVTQTPSHQVTQMGQEVILRCVPISNHLYFYWYRQILGQKVEFLVSFYNNEISEKSEIFDDQFSVERPDGSNFTLKIRSTKLEDSAMYFCASSLQATPTDTQYFGPGTRLTVL.

A note on this clone: The same CDR3 also results from other DNA sequences found in this sample. J is TRBJ2-7 and V is TRBV5-6, with 8 bases fitting TRBD1. Trimming took 4 bases from V and 4 from J; bases not matched to a gene: 7. The CDR3 has 14 residues. In germline, CDR1 is SGHDT, CDR2 YYEEEE. The CDR3 region is CASSLGTGAYEQYF. CDR3 sequence (DNA): TGTGCCAGCAGCCTAGGGACAGGAGCTTACGAGCAGTACTTC.

The chain recombines TRBV29-1 with TRBJ1-1; a weak D match, TRBD1 (5 bases). This CDR3 comprises 12 residues. Trimming shortened V by 6 bases and J by 1 base, and 9 bases separated the two germline ends. In germline, CDR1 is SQVTM, CDR2 ANQGSEA. The CDR3 DNA follows: TGCAGCGTGGGGCCACCGAACACTGAAGCTTTCTTT. It yields the protein CSVGPPNTEAFF.

The chain employs TRBV25-1 and TRBJ1-2, with a weak D call TRBD1 (6 bases). The CDR3 consists of 16 residues. In germline, CDR1 is MGHDK, CDR2 SYGVNS. Trimming cost V 4 bases and J 2 bases, with 17 bases left between them. The CDR3 here is CASSASSRGGNYGYTF. The CDR3 DNA reads TGTGCCAGCAGTGCCTCATCCAGGGGAGGCAACTATGGCTACACCTTC.

The V and J genes are TRBV19 and TRBJ1-1; 8 positions agree with TRBD1. V was clipped by 9 bases and J by 7 bases; unmatched bases: 7. The CDR3 is 12 amino acids. Germline loops: CDR1 LNHDA, CDR2 SQIVND (reference sequence). The CDR3 coding sequence is TGTGCCAGCTGGGACAGGTCCCGTGAAGCTTTCTTT. Protein sequence: CASWDRSREAFF.

The rearrangement links TRBV30 to TRBJ1-1; 7 positions match TRBD1. This CDR3 spans 12 amino acids. Germline trimming cut 4 bases from V and 5 bases from J; bases unmatched to any gene: 4. CDR1 is GTSNPN and CDR2 is SVGIG in the germline V gene (reference sequence). CDR3 DNA: TGTGCCTGGATGCCAGGGGGAACTGAAGCTTTCTTT. Translated, it gives CAWMPGGTEAFF.

This chain links TRBV5-6 with TRBJ1-4, with TRBD1 matching 9 bases. Germline V lookup: CDR1 SGHDT, CDR2 YYEEEE. Trimming at V came to 4 bases and at J to 8 bases, leaving 12 bases not matched to a gene. The CDR3 contains 16 residues. The CDR3 region is CASSPSGDRVAEKLFF. CDR3 sequence (DNA): TGTGCCAGCAGCCCGAGCGGGGACAGGGTCGCGGAAAAACTGTTTTTT.

This clone was seen a handful of times. The rearrangement uses TRBV23-1 and TRBJ2-7, with 10 nucleotides matching TRBD1. TRBV23-1 is marked as an open reading frame, function uncertain. The trim removed 1 base at V and 3 bases at J, leaving 3 bases unmatched. The CDR3 totals 15 residues. In nucleotides, the CDR3 is TGCGCCAGCAGTCAATTGGGGGACAGGGGCTACGAGCAGTACTTC. This encodes CASSQLGDRGYEQYF.

This clone was seen only a few times. The chain has TRBV19 and TRBJ1-1; 10 nucleotides align to TRBD1. Germline values: CDR1 LNHDA, CDR2 SQIVND (reference sequence). Losses at the gene ends were 4 bases for V and 4 bases for J; bases not matched to a gene: 12. The CDR3 is made up of 17 amino acids. CDR3 sequence (DNA): TGTGCCAGTAGTACCACGAGGACAGGGGGAATAAGCACTGAAGCTTTCTTT. As protein: CASSTTRTGGISTEAFF.

This clone showed up just a few times. The V and J genes are TRBV7-2 and TRBJ2-3; 11 nucleotides match TRBD2. V gave up 4 bases and J gave up 3 bases; unmatched junction bases: 3. The germline V gene encodes CDR1 SGHTA and CDR2 FQGNSA. The CDR3 covers 15 residues. The CDR3 nucleotides read TGTGCCAGCAGCTCCGGGACTAGCGGTACAGATACGCAGTATTTT. Translating gives CASSSGTSGTDTQYF.

A few counts support this clone. J is TRBJ2-1 and V is TRBV29-1, with D possibly being TRBD1 or TRBD2 (5 bases each). Trimming pared 3 bases from V and 0 bases from J, leaving 12 bases between. The CDR3 loop spans 15 amino acids. The germline CDR1 and CDR2 sequences are SQVTM and ANQGSEA. CDR3 sequence (DNA): TGCAGCGTTGATTTCGGGGCCAGCTCCTACAATGAGCAGTTCTTC. Its translation: CSVDFGASSYNEQFF.

The table lists this clone with a few counts. This chain connects TRBV9 to TRBJ2-1, with D possibly being TRBD1 (5 bases). Per the germline V gene, CDR1 is SGDLS and CDR2 is YYNGEE. The CDR3 sequence is 15 residues long. The germline V and J ends were trimmed by 4 bases and 0 bases, with 11 bases remaining between them. CDR3 residues: CASSYRTGSYNEQFF. The CDR3 DNA is TGTGCCAGCAGCTACAGGACGGGCTCCTACAATGAGCAGTTCTTC.

This clone occurred once. This sequence joins TRBV19 and TRBJ2-1; TRBD2 is a possible D gene (5 bases). Germline V gene lookup returns CDR1 LNHDA and CDR2 SQIVND (reference sequence). The V gene lost 6 bases and the J gene lost 0 bases, with 12 bases spanning the gap. This CDR3 has 15 amino acids. The CDR3 loop reads CASSLGESSYNEQFF. Written as DNA, the CDR3 is TGTGCCAGTAGCCTCGGGGAAAGCTCCTACAATGAGCAGTTCTTC.

This clone showed up just a few times. The chain recombines TRBV4-3 with TRBJ2-7; 7 nucleotides line up with TRBD2. Trimming cost V 1 base and J 4 bases; bases outside gene matches: 7. CDR3 length: 15 amino acids. Germline CDR1 LGHNA, CDR2 YSLEER. The DNA for the CDR3 is TGCGCCAGCAGCCAAGGACAAGCGGGGAGATACGAGCAGTACTTC. Protein: CASSQGQAGRYEQYF.

The chain combines TRBV7-3 with TRBJ2-6; D call uncertain. Germline V lookup: CDR1 SGHTA, CDR2 FQGTGA. CDR3 length equals 17 residues. V was cut by 4 bases and J by 2 bases, with 15 bases left in between. The CDR3 region has the DNA TGTGCCAGCAGCTCCTCAACTGTCCTGGCTGGGGCCAACGTCCTGACTTTC. It codes for CASSSSTVLAGANVLTF.

The chain employs TRBV7-9 and TRBJ1-1; D is ambiguous. The CDR3 runs 14 residues. The V end lost 4 bases, the J end lost 0 bases, and 9 bases lay between the germline ends. In germline, CDR1 is SEHNR, CDR2 FQNEAQ (reference sequence). CDR3 bases: TGTGCCAGCAGCTCGGCAGATGTGAACACTGAAGCTTTCTTT. This codes for CASSSADVNTEAFF.

This clone has just one count. This sequence joins TRBV30 and TRBJ2-3; no clear D. The V end was cut by 2 bases, the J end by 2 bases, with 8 bases between. Germline V gives CDR1 GTSNPN, CDR2 SVGIG (reference sequence). The CDR3 totals 13 residues. Here the CDR3 DNA reads TGTGCCTGGAGTTTATCTATCACAGATACGCAGTATTTT. Its protein is CAWSLSITDTQYF.

This chain uses TRBV5-5 with TRBJ2-7, with TRBD1 identical over 8 bases. The CDR3 totals 15 residues. V was pared by 4 bases and J by 6 bases, with 12 bases of the junction left unmatched. In germline, CDR1 is SGHKS, CDR2 YYEKEE (reference sequence). CDR3 DNA sequence: TGTGCCAGCAGCCGTTTCGCAGGGGGCAAGCCCGAGCAGTACTTC. Residues: CASSRFAGGKPEQYF.

The genes are TRBV29-1 and TRBJ1-2; no clear D. The ends were cut back, 6 bases at V and 4 bases at J, with 9 bases in the middle. The length of the CDR3 is 11 residues. CDR1 and CDR2 (germline): SQVTM, ANQGSEA. In nucleotides, the CDR3 is TGCAGCGTGGGTGGGAGCTATGGCTACACCTTC. This codes for CSVGGSYGYTF.

The chain links TRBV29-1 to TRBJ1-5; possibly TRBD1 for D (5 bases). The length of the CDR3 is 11 residues. Germline values: CDR1 SQVTM, CDR2 ANQGSEA. Trimming cost V 3 bases and J 15 bases, with 15 bases left between them. The CDR3, as DNA: TGCAGCGTTGACACCGGGGCATTTAGGCATTTT. Encoded protein: CSVDTGAFRHF.

This clone was seen a single time. This chain uses TRBV30 with TRBJ2-7, with TRBD2 matching 7 bases. Germline trimming cut 3 bases from V and 5 bases from J; bases unmatched to any gene: 1. The CDR3 covers 11 residues. Germline loops: CDR1 GTSNPN, CDR2 SVGIG (reference sequence). CDR3 in DNA: TGTGCCTGGAGCCGGGAGGACGAGCAGTACTTC. This sequence encodes CAWSREDEQYF. Filled out from reference TRBV30 and TRBJ2-7, the complete variable domain reads SQTIHQWPATLVQPVGSPLSLECTVEGTSNPNLYWYRQAAGRGLQLLFYSVGIGQISSEVPQNLSASRPQDRQFILSSKKLLLSDSGFYLCAWSREDEQYFGPGTRLTVT.

The rearrangement joins TRBV2 to TRBJ2-3; TRBD1 matches at 7 bases. Losses at the gene ends were 3 bases for V and 3 bases for J; bases not matched to a gene: 9. Germline values: CDR1 SNHLY, CDR2 FYNNEI. CDR3 length: 16 amino acids. CDR3 sequence: CASSEVDRVTTDTQYF. The DNA for the CDR3 is TGTGCCAGCAGTGAGGTTGACAGGGTGACAACAGATACGCAGTATTTT.

The chain has TRBV6-1 and TRBJ2-3; unclear D gene. Looked up from germline, CDR1 is MNHNS and CDR2 is SASEGT. CDR3 length equals 16 residues. V lost 1 base to trimming and J lost 1 base, with 12 bases between them. The CDR3 region has the DNA TGTGCCAGCAGTGAAGAAGAGGTTAGAGGCACAGATACGCAGTATTTT. Translation: CASSEEEVRGTDTQYF.

The chain combines TRBV29-1 with TRBJ1-2; D perhaps matches TRBD1 (6 bases). Germline V lookup: CDR1 SQVTM, CDR2 ANQGSEA. This CDR3 contains 13 residues. Trimming pared 2 bases from V and 4 bases from J, leaving 11 bases between. This chain's CDR3 is CSVEKRDTYGYTF. As DNA, the CDR3 is TGCAGCGTTGAAAAGCGGGACACCTATGGCTACACCTTC.

The chain carries TRBV19 and TRBJ2-7; D is perhaps TRBD2 (6 bases). The CDR3 has 13 residues. V dropped 5 bases and J dropped 2 bases, with 10 bases sitting between them. From germline, CDR1 is LNHDA and CDR2 SQIVND (reference sequence). The chain's CDR3 is CASSGSGAYEQYF. The CDR3 DNA reads TGTGCCAGTAGTGGTAGCGGAGCCTACGAGCAGTACTTC.